This TCR beta chain was retrieved from a study of blood T cell repertoires in COVID-19. Background on the study: Material from acute and convalescent COVID-19 was sourced from the United States, Italy and Spain. T cells, B-cell-depleted T cells, or PBMCs supplied cDNA or gDNA.

This CDR3 region has 15 residues. Germline assignment: CDR1 SNHLY and CDR2 FYNNEI. Unmatched junction bases numbered 9, after V lost 9 bases and J lost 0 bases. Per the original methods: Reference gene primer amplification gave estimated nucleated cell counts. The method was immunoSEQ multiplex PCR; TCRdb's version includes in-frame clones alone and lacks a portion of them. V and J calls and clone size are as listed in that table; D and trimming were resolved from the DNA. Counted here are 200,000 to 250,000 clones, roughly 85% occurring once; the ten biggest clones make up around 12%. The chain uses TRBV2 and TRBJ2-7; 9 bases map to TRBD2. The TCR was taken from a woman aged 18-29 years who had recovered from COVID-19. The sequenced sample consisted of peripheral blood. The CDR3: CASSLAGDISYEQYF. CDR3 sequence (DNA): TGTGCCAGTTCCTTAGCGGGAGACATCTCCTACGAGCAGTACTTC.